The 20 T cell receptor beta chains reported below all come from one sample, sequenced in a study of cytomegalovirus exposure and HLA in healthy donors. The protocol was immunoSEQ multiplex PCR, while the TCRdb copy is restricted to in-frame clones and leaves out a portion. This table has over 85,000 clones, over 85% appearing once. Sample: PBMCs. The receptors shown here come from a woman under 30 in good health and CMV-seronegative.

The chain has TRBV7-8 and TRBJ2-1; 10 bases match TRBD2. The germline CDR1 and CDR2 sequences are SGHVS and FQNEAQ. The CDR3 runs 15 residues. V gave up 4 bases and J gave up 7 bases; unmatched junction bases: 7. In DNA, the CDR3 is TGTGCCAGCAGCTCCCGGACTAGCGGATTAAATGAGCAGTTCTTC. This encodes CASSSRTSGLNEQFF. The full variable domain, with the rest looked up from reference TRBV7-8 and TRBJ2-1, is GAGVSQSPRYKVAKRGQDVALRCDPISGHVSLFWYQQALGQGPEFLTYFQNEAQLDKSGLPSDRFFAERPEGSVSTLKIQRTQQEDSAVYLCASSSRTSGLNEQFFGPGTRLTVL.

The CDR3 region has the DNA TGCGCCAGCAGTCGGGGACTAGCGGGGGCCATCTACAATGAGCAGTTCTTC. This translates into CASSRGLAGAIYNEQFF. The chain employs TRBV5-1 and TRBJ2-1, with 14 bases that match TRBD2. Germline CDR1 reads SGHRS; CDR2 reads YFSETQ. The CDR3 totals 17 residues. V lost 5 bases to trimming and J lost 3 bases; unmatched junction nucleotides: 7.

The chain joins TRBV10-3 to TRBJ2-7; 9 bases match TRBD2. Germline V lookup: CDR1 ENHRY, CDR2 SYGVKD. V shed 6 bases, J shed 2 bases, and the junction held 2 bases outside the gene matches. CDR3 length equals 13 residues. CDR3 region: CAISVAGAYEQYF. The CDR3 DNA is TGTGCCATCAGCGTAGCGGGGGCCTACGAGCAGTACTTC.

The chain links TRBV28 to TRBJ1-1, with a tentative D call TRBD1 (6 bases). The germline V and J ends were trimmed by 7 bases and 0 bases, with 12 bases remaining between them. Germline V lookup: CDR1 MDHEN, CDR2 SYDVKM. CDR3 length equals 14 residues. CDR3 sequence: CASTSEGVNTEAFF. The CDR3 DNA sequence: TGTGCCAGCACGTCCGAGGGGGTGAACACTGAAGCTTTCTTT.

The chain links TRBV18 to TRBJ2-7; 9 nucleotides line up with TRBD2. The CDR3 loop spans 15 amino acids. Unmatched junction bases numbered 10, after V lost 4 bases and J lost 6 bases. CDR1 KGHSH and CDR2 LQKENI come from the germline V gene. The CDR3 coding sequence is TGTGCCAGCTCACAGGGGAGCGGGAGGCCCGGCGAGCAGTACTTC. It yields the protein CASSQGSGRPGEQYF. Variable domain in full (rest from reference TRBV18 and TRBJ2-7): NAGVMQNPRHLVRRRGQEARLRCSPMKGHSHVYWYRQLPEEGLKFMVYLQKENIIDESGMPKERFSAEFPKEGPSILRIQQVVRGDSAAYFCASSQGSGRPGEQYFGPGTRLTVT.

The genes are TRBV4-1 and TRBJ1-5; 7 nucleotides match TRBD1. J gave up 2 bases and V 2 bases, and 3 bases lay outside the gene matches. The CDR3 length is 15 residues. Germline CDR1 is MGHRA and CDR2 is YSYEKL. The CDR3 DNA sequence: TGCGCCAGCAGCCAAAGGGGGACAGGCAATCAGCCCCAGCATTTT. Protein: CASSQRGTGNQPQHF.

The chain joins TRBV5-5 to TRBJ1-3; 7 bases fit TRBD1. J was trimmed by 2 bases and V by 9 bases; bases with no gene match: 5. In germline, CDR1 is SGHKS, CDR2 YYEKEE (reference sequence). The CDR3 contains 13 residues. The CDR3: CATTTGPGNTIYF. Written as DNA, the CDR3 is TGTGCCACCACGACAGGGCCTGGAAACACCATATATTTT. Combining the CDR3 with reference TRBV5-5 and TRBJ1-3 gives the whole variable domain DAGVTQSPTHLIKTRGQQVTLRCSPISGHKSVSWYQQVLGQGPQFIFQYYEKEERGRGNFPDRFSARQFPNYSSELNVNALLLGDSALYLCATTTGPGNTIYFGEGSWLTVV.

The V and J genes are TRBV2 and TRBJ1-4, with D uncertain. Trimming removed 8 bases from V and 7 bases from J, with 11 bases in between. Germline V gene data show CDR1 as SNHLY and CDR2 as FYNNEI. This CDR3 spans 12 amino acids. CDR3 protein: CASRRRGEKLFF. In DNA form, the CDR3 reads TGTGCCAGCCGTCGTCGGGGTGAAAAACTGTTTTTT.

The CDR3 reads CASSDTVMNTEAFF. CDR3 sequence (DNA): TGTGCCAGCAGTGATACAGTAATGAACACTGAAGCTTTCTTT. The chain joins TRBV9 to TRBJ1-1; D is ambiguous. CDR3 length equals 14 residues. V was cut by 5 bases and J by 0 bases, with 11 bases left in between. Germline CDR1 SGDLS, CDR2 YYNGEE. The full variable domain, with the rest looked up from reference TRBV9 and TRBJ1-1, is DSGVTQTPKHLITATGQRVTLRCSPRSGDLSVYWYQQSLDQGLQFLIQYYNGEERAKGNILERFSAQQFPDLHSELNLSSLELGDSALYFCASSDTVMNTEAFFGQGTRLTVV.

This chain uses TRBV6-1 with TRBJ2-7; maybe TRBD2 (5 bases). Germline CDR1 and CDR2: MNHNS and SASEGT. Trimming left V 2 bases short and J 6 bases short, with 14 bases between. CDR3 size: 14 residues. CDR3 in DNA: TGTGCCAGCAGTGAAACCCGGGGTCTGGGCGAGCAGTACTTC. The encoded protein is CASSETRGLGEQYF.

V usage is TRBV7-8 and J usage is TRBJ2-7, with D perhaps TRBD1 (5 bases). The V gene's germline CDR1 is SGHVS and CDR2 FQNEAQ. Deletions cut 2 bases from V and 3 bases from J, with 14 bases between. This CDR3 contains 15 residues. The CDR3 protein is CASSLRDRMVYEQYF. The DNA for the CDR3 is TGTGCCAGCAGCTTAAGAGACAGAATGGTCTACGAGCAGTACTTC. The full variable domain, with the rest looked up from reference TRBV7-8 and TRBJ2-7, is GAGVSQSPRYKVAKRGQDVALRCDPISGHVSLFWYQQALGQGPEFLTYFQNEAQLDKSGLPSDRFFAERPEGSVSTLKIQRTQQEDSAVYLCASSLRDRMVYEQYFGPGTRLTVT.

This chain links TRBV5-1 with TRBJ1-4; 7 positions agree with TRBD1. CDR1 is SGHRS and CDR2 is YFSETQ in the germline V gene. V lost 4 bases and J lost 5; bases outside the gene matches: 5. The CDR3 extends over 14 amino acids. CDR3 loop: CASSDPRGNEKLFF. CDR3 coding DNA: TGCGCCAGCAGCGATCCCAGGGGGAATGAAAAACTGTTTTTT.

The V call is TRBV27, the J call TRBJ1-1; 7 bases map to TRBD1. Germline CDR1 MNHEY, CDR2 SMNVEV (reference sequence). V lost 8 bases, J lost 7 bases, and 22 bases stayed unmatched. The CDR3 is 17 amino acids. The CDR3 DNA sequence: TGTGCCAGCCATACCGCGGTTGGGACAAGGGGGCGGGGTGAAGCTTTCTTT. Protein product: CASHTAVGTRGRGEAFF.

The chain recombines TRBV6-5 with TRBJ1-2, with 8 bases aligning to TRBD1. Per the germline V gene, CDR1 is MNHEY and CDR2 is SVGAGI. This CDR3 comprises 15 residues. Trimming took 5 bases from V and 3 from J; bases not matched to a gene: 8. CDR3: CASSPGTGDYYGYTF. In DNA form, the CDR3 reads TGTGCCAGCAGTCCGGGGACAGGAGACTACTATGGCTACACCTTC.

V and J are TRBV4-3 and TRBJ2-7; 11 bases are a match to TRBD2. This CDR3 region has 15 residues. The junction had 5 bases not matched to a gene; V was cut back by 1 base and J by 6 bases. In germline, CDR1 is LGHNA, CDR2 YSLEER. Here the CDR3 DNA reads TGCGCCAGCAGCCAAGCGAGGCTAGCGGGAGGCGAGCAGTACTTC. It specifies CASSQARLAGGEQYF.

Written as DNA, the CDR3 is TGTGCCAGCTCTTCCTCGGTGAACACCGGGGAGCTGTTTTTT. Residues: CASSSSVNTGELFF. This chain connects TRBV2 to TRBJ2-2; no definite D call. This CDR3 comprises 14 residues. Germline V gene lookup returns CDR1 SNHLY and CDR2 FYNNEI. V lost 8 bases and J 1 base, leaving 11 bases between the germline ends.

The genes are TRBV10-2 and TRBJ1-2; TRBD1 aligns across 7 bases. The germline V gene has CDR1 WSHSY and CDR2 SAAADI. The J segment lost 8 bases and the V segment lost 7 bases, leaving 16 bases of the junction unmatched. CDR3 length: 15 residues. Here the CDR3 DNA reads TGCGCCAGCACCCGAAACCGGGACAGCGCTGTGGGCTACACCTTC. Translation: CASTRNRDSAVGYTF.

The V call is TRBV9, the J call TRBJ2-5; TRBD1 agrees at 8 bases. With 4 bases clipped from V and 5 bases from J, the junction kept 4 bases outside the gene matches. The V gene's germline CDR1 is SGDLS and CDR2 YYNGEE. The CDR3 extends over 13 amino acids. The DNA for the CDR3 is TGTGCCAGCAGCTTGGGACAGGTGGAGACCCAGTACTTC. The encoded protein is CASSLGQVETQYF.

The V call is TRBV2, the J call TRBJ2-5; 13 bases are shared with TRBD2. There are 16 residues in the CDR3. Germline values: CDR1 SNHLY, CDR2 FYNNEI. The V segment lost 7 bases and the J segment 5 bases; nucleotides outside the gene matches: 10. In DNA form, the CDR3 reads TGTGCCAGCATGGGGAGGGGACTAGCGGGACGGGAGACCCAGTACTTC. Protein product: CASMGRGLAGRETQYF.

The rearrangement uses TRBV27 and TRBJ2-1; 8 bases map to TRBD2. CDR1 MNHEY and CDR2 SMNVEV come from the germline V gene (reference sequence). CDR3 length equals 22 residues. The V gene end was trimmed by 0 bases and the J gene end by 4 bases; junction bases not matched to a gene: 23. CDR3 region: CASSLSKNSAGGHGVVYNEQFF. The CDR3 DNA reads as TGTGCCAGCAGTTTATCGAAGAATTCCGCGGGAGGCCACGGGGTGGTTTACAATGAGCAGTTCTTC.